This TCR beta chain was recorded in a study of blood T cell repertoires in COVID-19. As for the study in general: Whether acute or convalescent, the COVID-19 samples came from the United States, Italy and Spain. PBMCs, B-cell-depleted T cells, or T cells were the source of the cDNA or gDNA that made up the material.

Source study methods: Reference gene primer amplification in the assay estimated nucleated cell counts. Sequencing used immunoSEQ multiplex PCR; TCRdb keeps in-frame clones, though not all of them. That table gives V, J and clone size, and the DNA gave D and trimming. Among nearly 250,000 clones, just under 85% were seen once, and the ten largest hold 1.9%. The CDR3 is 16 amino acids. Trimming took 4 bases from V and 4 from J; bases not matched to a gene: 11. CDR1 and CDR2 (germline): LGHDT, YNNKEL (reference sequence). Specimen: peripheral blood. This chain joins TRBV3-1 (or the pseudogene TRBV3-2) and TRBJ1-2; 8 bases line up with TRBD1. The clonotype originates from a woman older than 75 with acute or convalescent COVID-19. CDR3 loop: CASSRSPGGVSYGYTF. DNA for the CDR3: TGTGCCAGCAGCCGTTCTCCAGGGGGCGTCAGCTATGGCTACACCTTC.